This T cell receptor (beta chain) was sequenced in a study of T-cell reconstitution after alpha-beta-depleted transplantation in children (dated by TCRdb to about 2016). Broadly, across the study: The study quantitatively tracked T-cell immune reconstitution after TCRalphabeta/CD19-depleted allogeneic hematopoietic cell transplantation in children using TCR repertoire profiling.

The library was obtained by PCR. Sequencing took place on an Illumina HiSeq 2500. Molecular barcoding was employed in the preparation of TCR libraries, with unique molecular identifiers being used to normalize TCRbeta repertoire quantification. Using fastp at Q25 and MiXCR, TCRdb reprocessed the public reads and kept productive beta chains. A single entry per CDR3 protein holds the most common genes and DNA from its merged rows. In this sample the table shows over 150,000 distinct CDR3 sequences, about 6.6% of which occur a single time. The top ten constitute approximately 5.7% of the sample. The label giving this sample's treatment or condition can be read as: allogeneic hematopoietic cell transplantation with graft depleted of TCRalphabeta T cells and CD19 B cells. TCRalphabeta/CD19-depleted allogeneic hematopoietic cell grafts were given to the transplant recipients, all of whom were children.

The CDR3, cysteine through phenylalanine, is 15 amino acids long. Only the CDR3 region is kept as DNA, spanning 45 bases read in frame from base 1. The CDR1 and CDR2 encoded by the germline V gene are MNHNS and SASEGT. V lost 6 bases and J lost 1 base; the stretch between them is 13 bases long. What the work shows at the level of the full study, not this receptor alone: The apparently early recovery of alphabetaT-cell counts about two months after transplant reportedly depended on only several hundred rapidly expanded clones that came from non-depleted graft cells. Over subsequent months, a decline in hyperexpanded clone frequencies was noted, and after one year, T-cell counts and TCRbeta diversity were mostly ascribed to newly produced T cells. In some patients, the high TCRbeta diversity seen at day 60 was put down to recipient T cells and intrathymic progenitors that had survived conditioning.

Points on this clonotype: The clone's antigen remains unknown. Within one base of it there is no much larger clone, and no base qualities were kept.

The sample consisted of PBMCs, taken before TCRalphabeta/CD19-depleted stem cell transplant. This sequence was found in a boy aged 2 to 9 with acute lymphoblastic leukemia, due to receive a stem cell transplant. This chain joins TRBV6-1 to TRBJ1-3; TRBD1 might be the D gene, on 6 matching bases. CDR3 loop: CASSTNRESGNTIYF. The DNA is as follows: TGTGCCAGCAGCACCAACAGGGAGTCTGGAAACACCATATATTTT.